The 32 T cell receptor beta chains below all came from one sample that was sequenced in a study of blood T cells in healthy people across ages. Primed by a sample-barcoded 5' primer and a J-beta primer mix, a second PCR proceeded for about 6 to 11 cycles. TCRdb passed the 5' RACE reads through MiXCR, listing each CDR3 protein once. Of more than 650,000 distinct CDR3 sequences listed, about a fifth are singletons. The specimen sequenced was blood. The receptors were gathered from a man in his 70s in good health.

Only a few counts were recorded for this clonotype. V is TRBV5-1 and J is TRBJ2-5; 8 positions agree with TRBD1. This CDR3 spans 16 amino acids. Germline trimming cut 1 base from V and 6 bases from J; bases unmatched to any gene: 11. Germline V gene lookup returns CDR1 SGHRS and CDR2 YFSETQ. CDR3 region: CASSLTLSGGRKTQYF. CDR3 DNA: TGCGCCAGCAGCTTGACGTTGTCAGGGGGCAGGAAGACCCAGTACTTC.

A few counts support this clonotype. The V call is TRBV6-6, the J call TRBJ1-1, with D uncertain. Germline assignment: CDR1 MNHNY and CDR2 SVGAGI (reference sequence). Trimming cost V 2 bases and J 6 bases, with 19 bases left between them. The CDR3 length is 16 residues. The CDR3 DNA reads TGTGCCAGCAGTTACGCCCGGGAATGGGAACCGGCTGAAGCTTTCTTT. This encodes CASSYAREWEPAEAFF.

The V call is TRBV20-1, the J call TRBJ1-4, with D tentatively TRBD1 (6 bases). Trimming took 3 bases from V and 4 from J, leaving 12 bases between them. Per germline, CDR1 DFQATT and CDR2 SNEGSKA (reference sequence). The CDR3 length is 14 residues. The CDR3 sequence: CSASRGGGNEKLFF. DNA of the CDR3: TGCAGTGCTAGCCGAGGGGGTGGTAATGAAAAACTGTTTTTT.

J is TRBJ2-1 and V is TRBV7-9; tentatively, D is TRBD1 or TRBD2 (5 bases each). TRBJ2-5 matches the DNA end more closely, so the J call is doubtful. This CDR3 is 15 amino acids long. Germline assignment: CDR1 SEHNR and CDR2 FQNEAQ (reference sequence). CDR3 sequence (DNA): TGTGCCAGCAGCTTGGGGGACGGACGACAAGAGACCCAGTACTTC. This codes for CASSLGDGRQETQYF.

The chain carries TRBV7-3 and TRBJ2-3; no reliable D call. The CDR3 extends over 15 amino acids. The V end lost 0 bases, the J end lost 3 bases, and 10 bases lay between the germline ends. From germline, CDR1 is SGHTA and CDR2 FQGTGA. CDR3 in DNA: TGTGCCAGCAGCTTAACGTTTTACTCAACAGATACGCAGTATTTT. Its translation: CASSLTFYSTDTQYF. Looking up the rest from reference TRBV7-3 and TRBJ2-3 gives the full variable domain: GAGVSQTPSNKVTEKGKYVELRCDPISGHTALYWYRQSLGQGPEFLIYFQGTGAADDSGLPNDRFFAVRPEGSVSTLKIQRTERGDSAVYLCASSLTFYSTDTQYFGPGTRLTVL.

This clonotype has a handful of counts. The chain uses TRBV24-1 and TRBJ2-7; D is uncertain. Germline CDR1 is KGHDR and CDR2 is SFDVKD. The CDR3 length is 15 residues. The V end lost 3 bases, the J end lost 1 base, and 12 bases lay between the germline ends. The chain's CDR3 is CATSDPADGSYEQYF. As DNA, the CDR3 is TGTGCCACCAGTGATCCCGCGGACGGATCCTACGAGCAGTACTTC.

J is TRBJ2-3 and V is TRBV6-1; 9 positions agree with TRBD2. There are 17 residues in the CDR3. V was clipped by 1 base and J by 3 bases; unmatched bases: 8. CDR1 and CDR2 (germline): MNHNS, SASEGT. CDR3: CASSEGWRGGLTDTQYF. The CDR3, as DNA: TGTGCCAGCAGTGAAGGGTGGCGGGGGGGCCTGACAGATACGCAGTATTTT.

The CDR3 is CASSDPSETQYF. Written as DNA, the CDR3 is TGTGCCAGCAGCGACCCATCCGAGACCCAGTACTTC. The chain links TRBV7-2 to TRBJ2-5; D is ambiguous. Trimming left V 5 bases short and J 5 bases short, with 9 bases between. The V gene's germline CDR1 is SGHTA and CDR2 FQGNSA. The CDR3 totals 12 residues.

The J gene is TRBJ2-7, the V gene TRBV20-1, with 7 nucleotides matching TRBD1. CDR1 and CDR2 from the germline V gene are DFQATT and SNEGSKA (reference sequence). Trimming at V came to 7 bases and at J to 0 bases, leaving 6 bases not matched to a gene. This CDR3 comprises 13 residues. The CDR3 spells CSDEDRSSYEQYF. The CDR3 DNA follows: TGCAGTGACGAGGACAGGAGCTCCTACGAGCAGTACTTC.

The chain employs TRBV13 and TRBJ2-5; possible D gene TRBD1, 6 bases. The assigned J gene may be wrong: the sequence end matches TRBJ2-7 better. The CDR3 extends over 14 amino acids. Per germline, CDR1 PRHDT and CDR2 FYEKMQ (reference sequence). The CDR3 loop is CASSSAEDRYEQYF. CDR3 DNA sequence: TGTGCCAGCAGCTCTGCTGAGGACAGATACGAGCAGTACTTC.

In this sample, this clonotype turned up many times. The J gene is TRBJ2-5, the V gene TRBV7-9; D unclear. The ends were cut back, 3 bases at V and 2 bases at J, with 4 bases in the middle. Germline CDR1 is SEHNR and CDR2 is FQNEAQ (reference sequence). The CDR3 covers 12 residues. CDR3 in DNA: TGTGCCAGCAGCTTTCTACAAGAGACCCAGTACTTC. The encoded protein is CASSFLQETQYF.

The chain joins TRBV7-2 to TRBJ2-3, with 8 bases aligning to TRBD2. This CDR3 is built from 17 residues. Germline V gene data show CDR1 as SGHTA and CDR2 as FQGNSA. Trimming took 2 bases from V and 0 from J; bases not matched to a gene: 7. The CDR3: CASSLRVAGPSTDTQYF. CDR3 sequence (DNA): TGTGCCAGCAGCTTAAGGGTAGCGGGACCTAGCACAGATACGCAGTATTTT.

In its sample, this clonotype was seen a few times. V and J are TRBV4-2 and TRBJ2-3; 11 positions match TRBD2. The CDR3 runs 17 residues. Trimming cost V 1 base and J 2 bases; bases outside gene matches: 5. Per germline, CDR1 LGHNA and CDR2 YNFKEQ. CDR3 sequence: CASSQVGTSGYTDTQYF. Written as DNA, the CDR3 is TGTGCCAGCAGCCAAGTAGGGACTAGCGGCTACACAGATACGCAGTATTTT.

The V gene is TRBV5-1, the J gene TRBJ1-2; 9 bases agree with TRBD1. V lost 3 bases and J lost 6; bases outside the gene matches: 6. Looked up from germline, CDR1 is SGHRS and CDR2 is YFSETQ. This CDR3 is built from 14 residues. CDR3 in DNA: TGCGCCAGCAGCTACAGGACAGGGGATAATGGCTACACCTTC. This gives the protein CASSYRTGDNGYTF.

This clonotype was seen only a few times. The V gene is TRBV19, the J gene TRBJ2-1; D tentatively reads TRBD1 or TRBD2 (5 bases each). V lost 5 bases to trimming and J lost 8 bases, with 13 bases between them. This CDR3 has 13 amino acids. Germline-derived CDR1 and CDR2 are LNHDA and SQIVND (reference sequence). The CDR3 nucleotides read TGTGCCAGTAGTGAACAGTTGGGGGATGAGCAGTTCTTC. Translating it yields CASSEQLGDEQFF.

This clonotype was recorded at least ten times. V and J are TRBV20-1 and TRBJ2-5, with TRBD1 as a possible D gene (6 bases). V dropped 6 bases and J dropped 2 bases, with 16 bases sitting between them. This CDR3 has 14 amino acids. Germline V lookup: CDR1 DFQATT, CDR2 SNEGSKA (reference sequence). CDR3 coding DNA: TGCAGTGCCCTCGCACAGGGAGAGCAAGAGACCCAGTACTTC. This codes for CSALAQGEQETQYF.

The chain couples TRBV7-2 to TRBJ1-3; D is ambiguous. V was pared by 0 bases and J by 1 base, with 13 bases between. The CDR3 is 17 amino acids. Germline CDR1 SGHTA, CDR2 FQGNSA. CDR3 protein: CASSLAPNQRSGNTIYF. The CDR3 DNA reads TGTGCCAGCAGCTTAGCTCCTAATCAGAGATCTGGAAACACCATATATTTT. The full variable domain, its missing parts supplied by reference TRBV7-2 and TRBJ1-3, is GAGVSQSPSNKVTEKGKDVELRCDPISGHTALYWYRQSLGQGLEFLIYFQGNSAPDKSGLPSDRFSAERTGGSVSTLTIQRTQQEDSAVYLCASSLAPNQRSGNTIYFGEGSWLTVV.

The CDR3: CASKRTGWTEAFF. CDR3 coding DNA: TGTGCCAGCAAAAGGACAGGTTGGACTGAAGCTTTCTTT. The chain is built from TRBV27 and TRBJ1-1; TRBD1 matches at 7 bases. V dropped 7 bases and J dropped 5; count of bases not matched to a gene: 7. CDR1 is MNHEY, CDR2 SMNVEV, per germline (reference sequence). The CDR3 is 13 amino acids.

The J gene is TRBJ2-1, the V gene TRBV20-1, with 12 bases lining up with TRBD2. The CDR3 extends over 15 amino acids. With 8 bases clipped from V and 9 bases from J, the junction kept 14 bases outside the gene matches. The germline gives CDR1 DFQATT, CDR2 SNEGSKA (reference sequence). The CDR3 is CSPLLAGGGSGEQFF. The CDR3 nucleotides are TGCAGTCCCCTGCTAGCGGGAGGGGGATCGGGTGAGCAGTTCTTC.

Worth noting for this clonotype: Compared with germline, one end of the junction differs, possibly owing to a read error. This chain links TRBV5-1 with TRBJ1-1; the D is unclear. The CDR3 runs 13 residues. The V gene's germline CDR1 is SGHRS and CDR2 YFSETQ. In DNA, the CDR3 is TGCGCCAGCAGCTTGCAGTTAAACAGTGAAGCTTTCTTT. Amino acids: CASSLQLNSEAFF.

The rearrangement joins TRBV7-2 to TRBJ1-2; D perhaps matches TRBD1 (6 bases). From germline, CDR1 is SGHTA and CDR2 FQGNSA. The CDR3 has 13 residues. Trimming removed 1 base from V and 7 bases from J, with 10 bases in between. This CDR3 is CASSLEQGVGYTF. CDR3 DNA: TGTGCCAGCAGCTTAGAACAGGGAGTTGGCTACACCTTC.

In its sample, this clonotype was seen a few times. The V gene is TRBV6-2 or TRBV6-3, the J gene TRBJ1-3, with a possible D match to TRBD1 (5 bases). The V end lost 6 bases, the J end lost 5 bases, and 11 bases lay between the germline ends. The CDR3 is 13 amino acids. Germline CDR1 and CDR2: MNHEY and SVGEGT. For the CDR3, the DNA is TGTGCCAGCAGCTCCGGACACAGAAACACCATATATTTT. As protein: CASSSGHRNTIYF.

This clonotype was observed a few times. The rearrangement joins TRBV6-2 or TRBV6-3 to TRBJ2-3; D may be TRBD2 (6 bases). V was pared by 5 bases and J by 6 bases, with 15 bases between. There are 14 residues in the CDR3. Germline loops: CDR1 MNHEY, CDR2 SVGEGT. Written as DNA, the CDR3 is TGTGCCAGCAGTCCAACTTTACTAGCTGATACGCAGTATTTT. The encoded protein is CASSPTLLADTQYF.

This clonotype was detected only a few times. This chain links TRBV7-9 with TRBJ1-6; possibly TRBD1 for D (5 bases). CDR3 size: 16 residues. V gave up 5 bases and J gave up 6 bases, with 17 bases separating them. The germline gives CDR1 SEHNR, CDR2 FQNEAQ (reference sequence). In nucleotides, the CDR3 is TGTGCCAGCAGCCCATTACCCGACAGCTCTAATTCACCCCTCCACTTT. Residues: CASSPLPDSSNSPLHF.

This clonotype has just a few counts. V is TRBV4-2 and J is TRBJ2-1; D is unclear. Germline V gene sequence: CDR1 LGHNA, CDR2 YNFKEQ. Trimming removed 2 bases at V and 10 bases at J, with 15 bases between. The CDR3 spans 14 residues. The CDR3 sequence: CASSQPQRHSEQFF. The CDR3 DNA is TGTGCCAGCAGCCAACCGCAGCGCCACAGCGAGCAGTTCTTC.

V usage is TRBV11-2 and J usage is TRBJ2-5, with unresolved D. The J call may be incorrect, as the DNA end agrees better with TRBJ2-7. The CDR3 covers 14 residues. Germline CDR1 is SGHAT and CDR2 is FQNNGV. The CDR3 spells CASSLWSRTYEQYV. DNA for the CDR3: TGTGCCAGCAGCTTATGGTCCAGAACCTACGAGCAGTACGTC.

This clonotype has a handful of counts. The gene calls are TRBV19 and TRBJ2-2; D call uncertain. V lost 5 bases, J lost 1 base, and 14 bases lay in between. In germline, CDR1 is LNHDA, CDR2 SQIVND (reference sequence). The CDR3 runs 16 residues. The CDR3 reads CASSFDSLGNTGELFF. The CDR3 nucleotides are TGTGCCAGTAGTTTCGACTCACTGGGGAACACCGGGGAGCTGTTTTTT.

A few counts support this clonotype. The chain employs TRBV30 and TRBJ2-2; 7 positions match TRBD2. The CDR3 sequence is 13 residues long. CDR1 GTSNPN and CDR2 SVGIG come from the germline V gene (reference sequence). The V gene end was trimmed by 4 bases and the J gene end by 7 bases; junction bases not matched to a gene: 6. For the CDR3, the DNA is TGTGCCTGGACCCTTCCGGGGGGCGGGGAGCTGTTTTTT. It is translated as CAWTLPGGGELFF.

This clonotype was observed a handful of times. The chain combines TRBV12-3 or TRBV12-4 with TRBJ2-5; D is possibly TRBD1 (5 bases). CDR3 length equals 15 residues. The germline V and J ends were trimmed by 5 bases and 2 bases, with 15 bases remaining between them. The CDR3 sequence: CASSTVSREQETQYF. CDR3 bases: TGTGCCAGCAGTACAGTATCCAGGGAACAAGAGACCCAGTACTTC.

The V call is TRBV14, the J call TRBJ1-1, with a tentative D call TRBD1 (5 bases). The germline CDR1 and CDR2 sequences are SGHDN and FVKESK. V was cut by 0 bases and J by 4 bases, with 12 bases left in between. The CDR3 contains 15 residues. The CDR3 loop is CASSQDLIGTTEAFF. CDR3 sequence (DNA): TGTGCCAGCAGCCAAGATCTGATAGGGACCACTGAAGCTTTCTTT.

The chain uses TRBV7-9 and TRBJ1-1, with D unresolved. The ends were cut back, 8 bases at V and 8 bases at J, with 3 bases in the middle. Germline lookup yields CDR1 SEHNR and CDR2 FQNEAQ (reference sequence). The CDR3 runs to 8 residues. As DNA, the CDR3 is TGTGCCAGCGGCGAAGCTTTCTTT. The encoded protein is CASGEAFF.

For the CDR3, the DNA is TGTGCCAGCGCCATCCCCTCCGGGGTGGTGAAAGAGACCCAGTACTTC. This gives the protein CASAIPSGVVKETQYF. The chain joins TRBV5-5 to TRBJ2-5; a possible D gene is TRBD2 (5 bases). The V gene lost 7 bases and the J gene lost 3 bases, with 22 bases spanning the gap. Germline CDR1 and CDR2: SGHKS and YYEKEE (reference sequence). CDR3 length: 16 amino acids.